These 12 T cell receptor beta chains were sequenced from one sample in a study of shared clonotypes between healthy human individuals. Data came from immunoSEQ multiplex PCR; TCRdb stores just in-frame clones and leaves some out. The repertoire consists of approximately 1,500,000 clones, with approximately 96% occurring once and the leading ten covering roughly 1.2%. The sample comprised naive CD4+ T cells sorted from blood. Subset of the sample: CD45RA+ positively selected. These receptor sequences come from a man younger than 40 in good health.

This clone was counted once. J is TRBJ2-7 and V is TRBV19; D is ambiguous. Germline CDR1 and CDR2: LNHDA and SQIVND (reference sequence). The CDR3 length is 13 residues. Trimming left V 6 bases short and J 1 base short, with 10 bases between. CDR3 DNA sequence: TGTGCCAGTAGCCCTGGAATGTCCTACGAGCAGTACTTC. Protein product: CASSPGMSYEQYF.

This clone has a single count. J is TRBJ2-3 and V is TRBV11-3, with D possibly being TRBD1 (5 bases). CDR1 and CDR2 (germline): SGHNT, YENEEA. Between the trimmed V and J ends, which lost 0 bases and 8 bases, there was a span of 12 bases. The CDR3 has 14 residues. The CDR3 loop is CASSLDNERGTQYF. The CDR3 nucleotides read TGTGCCAGCAGCTTAGATAACGAAAGGGGTACGCAGTATTTT.

V and J are TRBV10-2 and TRBJ2-7; D possibly corresponds to TRBD2 (5 bases). Germline CDR1 reads WSHSY; CDR2 reads SAAADI. The V end was cut by 6 bases, the J end by 2 bases, with 11 bases between. The CDR3 runs 13 residues. CDR3 nucleotides: TGCGCCAGCAGGGTACCGGGAACCTACGAGCAGTACTTC. Protein sequence: CASRVPGTYEQYF.

The J gene is TRBJ2-1, the V gene TRBV27; TRBD2 is a possible D gene (6 bases). This CDR3 has 19 residues. V was pared by 4 bases and J by 0 bases, with 22 bases between. Germline V gene sequence: CDR1 MNHEY, CDR2 SMNVEV (reference sequence). The DNA for the CDR3 is TGTGCCAGCAGTTCCCGGGGTAGCGGTTTTCTTAGCTCCTACAATGAGCAGTTCTTC. It encodes CASSSRGSGFLSSYNEQFF.

This chain links TRBV30 with TRBJ2-5; D is perhaps TRBD1 (5 bases). The germline CDR1 and CDR2 sequences are GTSNPN and SVGIG (reference sequence). The CDR3 runs 14 residues. Trimming took 2 bases from V and 5 from J, leaving 15 bases between them. This CDR3 reads CAWSPRGLGETQYF. In DNA, the CDR3 is TGTGCCTGGAGTCCTAGGGGTCTGGGGGAGACCCAGTACTTC.

V and J are TRBV7-9 and TRBJ2-1; 7 nucleotides match TRBD1. The germline V gene encodes CDR1 SEHNR and CDR2 FQNEAQ (reference sequence). V lost 7 bases to trimming and J lost 10 bases; unmatched junction nucleotides: 4. The CDR3 contains 11 residues. CDR3 DNA sequence: TGTGCCAGCACCGTAGGGGGCGAGCAGTTCTTC. Residues: CASTVGGEQFF.

This sequence joins TRBV28 and TRBJ2-1; D is possibly TRBD1 or TRBD2 (6 bases each). Germline CDR1 MDHEN, CDR2 SYDVKM. This CDR3 spans 15 amino acids. The V end was cut by 3 bases, the J end by 4 bases, with 13 bases between. The CDR3 DNA follows: TGTGCCAGCAGTTTTAGGGGGGTCGCATACAATGAGCAGTTCTTC. Translated: CASSFRGVAYNEQFF.

This chain links TRBV9 with TRBJ2-1, with TRBD2 identical over 11 bases. Looked up from germline, CDR1 is SGDLS and CDR2 is YYNGEE. CDR3 length: 17 amino acids. V shed 0 bases and J 10 bases; nucleotides not matched to a gene: 12. The CDR3, as DNA: TGTGCCAGCAGCGTAGACCTACTAGCGGGAGAGTTCGGGGAGCAGTTCTTC. It translates to CASSVDLLAGEFGEQFF.

The V and J genes are TRBV18 and TRBJ2-7, with 8 bases identical to TRBD2. V was clipped by 6 bases and J by 4 bases; unmatched bases: 14. CDR3 length: 16 amino acids. CDR1 and CDR2 (germline): KGHSH, LQKENI. For the CDR3, the DNA is TGTGCCAGCTCCCCGATTTCGGGAGGGCCTGAATACGAGCAGTACTTC. It translates to CASSPISGGPEYEQYF.

This clone was seen once. A junction boundary mismatches the germline segment, possibly from a read error. J is TRBJ1-5 and V is TRBV30; 7 bases are shared with TRBD1. Germline V gives CDR1 GTSNPN, CDR2 SVGIG (reference sequence). CDR3 length: 15 amino acids. CDR3 region: CAWKGRGYSKQPQHF. In nucleotides, the CDR3 is TGTGCCTGGAAGGGCAGGGGGTATAGCAAGCAGCCCCAGCATTTT.

CDR3 DNA sequence: TGTGCCAGCTCACCACTAGCTCCAGCGGGCTACTCCTACGAGCAGTACTTC. Encoded protein: CASSPLAPAGYSYEQYF. This sequence joins TRBV18 and TRBJ2-7; the D gene is possibly TRBD2 (6 bases). Germline V gives CDR1 KGHSH, CDR2 LQKENI. Trimming pared 1 base from V and 0 bases from J, leaving 16 bases between. This CDR3 has 17 residues. Combining the CDR3 with reference TRBV18 and TRBJ2-7 gives the whole variable domain NAGVMQNPRHLVRRRGQEARLRCSPMKGHSHVYWYRQLPEEGLKFMVYLQKENIIDESGMPKERFSAEFPKEGPSILRIQQVVRGDSAAYFCASSPLAPAGYSYEQYFGPGTRLTVT.

This sequence joins TRBV28 and TRBJ2-7, with 7 bases lining up with TRBD1. V trimming: 4 bases; J trimming: 3 bases; junction bases outside the gene matches: 18. CDR1 MDHEN and CDR2 SYDVKM come from the germline V gene. This CDR3 region has 18 residues. CDR3 region: CASSSPPLRQGVLYEQYF. The CDR3 nucleotides read TGTGCCAGCAGTTCTCCGCCTCTAAGACAGGGTGTTCTCTACGAGCAGTACTTC. Based on the CDR3 plus reference TRBV28 and TRBJ2-7, the full variable domain is DVKVTQSSRYLVKRTGEKVFLECVQDMDHENMFWYRQDPGLGLRLIYFSYDVKMKEKGDIPEGYSVSREKKERFSLILESASTNQTSMYLCASSSPPLRQGVLYEQYFGPGTRLTVT.